This paragraph reports one T cell receptor (beta chain). There are 13 residues in the CDR3. After removal of 10 bases from V and 2 bases from J, the junction contained 7 bases not matched to a gene. Germline V gene sequence: CDR1 SGHNT, CDR2 YYREEE (reference sequence). The sample belongs to a study of T-cell memory formation after mild COVID-19. TCRdb reanalysed the 5' RACE reads using MiXCR and keeps one entry per CDR3 protein. The sample includes approximately 250,000 distinct CDR3 sequences, approximately 15% of them seen just once. The TCR originated in a man aged 18 to 30 who had mild COVID-19 (a few samples of this study predate the infection). Cell type and time point are not known. The V gene is TRBV5-4, the J gene TRBJ2-3; 7 bases agree with TRBD1. The specimen sequenced was PBMCs or a T cell subset sorted from them (not recorded which). As DNA, the CDR3 is TGTGCCGTCCTGACAGGGAACACAGATACGCAGTATTTT. Translated, it gives CAVLTGNTDTQYF.